This is a list of T cell receptor beta chains from one sample in a study of T cells in Graves' hyperthyroidism and ophthalmopathy. MiXCR, applied by TCRdb to the multiplex PCR reads, yields one record per CDR3 protein. The table lists about half a million distinct CDR3 sequences, around 21% of them singletons. The specimen was blood. The receptors were gathered from a young man with Graves' hyperthyroidism. Each CDR3 is given with its conserved first and last residue. The order of the fields is D gene, V gene, clone size, J gene, CDR3 DNA, CDR3 protein. A D gene is named only where the DNA matches it firmly. For some rows the clone size is stated as once, few or many, or as a class when expanded; others skip it.

NA	TRBV6-5	many	TRBJ1-1	TGTGCCAGCAGTTACCCGGGCGCTGAAGCTTTCTTT	CASSYPGAEAFF
NA	TRBV29-1	many	TRBJ1-2	TGCAGCGTTGCTGCCGGCTCTCGGTATGGCTACACCTTC	CSVAAGSRYGYTF
NA	TRBV12-3/TRBV12-4	many	TRBJ1-5	TGTGCCAGCAGTCCGGACAGTGGGGTTATGCCCCAGCATTTT	CASSPDSGVMPQHF
TRBD1	TRBV13	few	TRBJ1-1	TGTGCCAGCAGCCGACAGGGGGATCACACTGAAGCTTTCTTT	CASSRQGDHTEAFF
TRBD2	TRBV2	few	TRBJ2-7	TGTGCCAGCAGCCATTGGTCTAGCGGGGGCCGCTACGAGCAGTACTTC	CASSHWSSGGRYEQYF
NA	TRBV28	many	TRBJ2-5	TGTGCCAGCAGTCATTTCCGGGGGGAGACCCAGTACTTC	CASSHFRGETQYF
NA	TRBV7-7	many	TRBJ2-5	TGTGCCAGCAGCCGTGGAGGGCAGGGAATGACCCAGTACTTC	CASSRGGQGMTQYF
NA	TRBV7-8	many	TRBJ1-1	TGTGCCAGCAGCTTTGGGTCTTACACTGAAGCTTTCTTT	CASSFGSYTEAFF
NA	TRBV18	NA	TRBJ1-1	TGTACCAGCTCACCACAAGGGAACACTGAAGCTTTCTTT	CTSSPQGNTEAFF
NA	TRBV9	many	TRBJ2-7	TGTGCCAGCAGCGTAGCTGACGGAGCATCCTACGAGCAGTACTTC	CASSVADGASYEQYF
NA	TRBV15	once	TRBJ1-3	TGTGCCACCAGCTCAGGGAGAAACACCATATATTTT	CATSSGRNTIYF
TRBD1	TRBV28	NA	TRBJ1-2	TGTGCCAGCAGTTCCAGGGGGTTAAGTAACTATGGCTACACCTTC	CASSSRGLSNYGYTF
NA	TRBV24-1	NA	TRBJ2-2	TGTGCCACCAGTGATTTGGCCACTCATGTCGGGGAGCTGTTTTTT	CATSDLATHVGELFF
NA	TRBV4-3	NA	TRBJ1-5	TGCGCCAGCAGCCAAGATATCGGGGTAAACTGGCAAAATCAGCCCCAGCATTTT	CASSQDIGVNWQNQPQHF
NA	TRBV7-2	few	TRBJ1-1	TGTGCCAGCAGCTTAATGCCTCGGACTGAAGCTTTCTTT	CASSLMPRTEAFF
NA	TRBV11-1	NA	TRBJ2-7	TGTGCCAGCAGCCCTCGGGGGGCTTTTTCTTTTGGGGAGCAGTACTTC	CASSPRGAFSFGEQYF
NA	TRBV12-3/TRBV12-4	NA	TRBJ1-5	TGTGCCAGCAGTACACAGACGGAACTCAATCAGCCCCAGCATTTT	CASSTQTELNQPQHF
TRBD1	TRBV12-3/TRBV12-4	many	TRBJ1-3	TGTGCCAGCACGGATACAGGGGCTGGAAACACCATATATTTT	CASTDTGAGNTIYF
NA	TRBV12-3/TRBV12-4	many	TRBJ1-3	TGTGCCAGCAGTTTCGCAGGGGCTGGAAACACCATATATTTT	CASSFAGAGNTIYF
TRBD2	TRBV6-1	many	TRBJ2-5	TGTGCCAGCAGCCTTAGCGGGGGGGCTCCGGAGACCCAGTACTTC	CASSLSGGAPETQYF
NA	TRBV6-2/TRBV6-3	NA	TRBJ2-5	TGTGCCAGCAACTCAGGCCCCGGACGGGACGGTCGGGAGACCCAGTACTTC	CASNSGPGRDGRETQYF
NA	TRBV28	many	TRBJ1-2	TGTGCCAGCAGTACGGACGGGAACTATGGCTACACCTTC	CASSTDGNYGYTF
TRBD2	TRBV7-6	many	TRBJ2-2	TGTGCCAGCAGCTTCGGGGGGAGGGACACCGGGGAGCTGTTTTTT	CASSFGGRDTGELFF
NA	TRBV6-5	few	TRBJ1-2	TGTGCCAGCAGTTATACGTTCTTGACAGCCACTAACTATGGCTACACCTTC	CASSYTFLTATNYGYTF
NA	TRBV24-1	NA	TRBJ2-4	TGTGCCACCAGTGAGTCCGGTTTAAACATTCAGTACTTC	CATSESGLNIQYF
TRBD2	TRBV6-1	NA	TRBJ2-3	TGTGCCAGCACCCGGGGGGGGAGCACAGATACGCAGTATTTT	CASTRGGSTDTQYF
NA	TRBV19	NA	TRBJ1-2	TGTGCCAGTGCCACTAGGACAGACGTTTGGTCTGGCTACACCTTC	CASATRTDVWSGYTF
NA	TRBV12-3/TRBV12-4	NA	TRBJ1-3	TGTGCCAGCAGTTTAACCGGGACCTTTGGAAACACCATATATTTT	CASSLTGTFGNTIYF
NA	TRBV24-1	NA	TRBJ2-2	TGTGCCACCAGAAACGGGAACACCGGGGAGCTGTTTTTT	CATRNGNTGELFF
NA	TRBV12-3/TRBV12-4	few	TRBJ2-7	TGTGCCAGCAGTTTAACGGGACTCCCGCCGCAGTACTTC	CASSLTGLPPQYF
NA	TRBV12-3/TRBV12-4	many	TRBJ2-7	TGTGCCAGCAGTTTGTCGGGCACCTTCTACGAGCAGTACTTC	CASSLSGTFYEQYF